This TCR beta chain was identified during a study of cytomegalovirus exposure and HLA in healthy donors. Across the whole study: Membership in the Caucasian-associated ancestry cluster was found for around four fifths of 350 to 450 genotyped donors.

The primer mix had 60 Vbeta and 13 Jbeta primers. Per the study methods: Unique TCR beta chains totaled approximately 83 million in a later count, with around 10 million of them shared. Repertoires were generated with immunoSEQ multiplex PCR, while TCRdb's copy carries only in-frame clones and drops some. Clone size and V and J calls were adopted from that table, with D and trimming inferred from the DNA. The data contain 100,000 to 120,000 clones, roughly four fifths of them singletons. The CDR3 spans 17 residues. Germline values: CDR1 SGHDN, CDR2 FVKESK. The V end lost 1 base, the J end lost 2 bases, and 14 bases lay between the germline ends. This clone came up a few times. The antigen is not known. Notes on the study in general: Accurate prediction of most subjects' HLA-A and HLA-B alleles from TCR beta sequences was reported. Of the V segments, some could not be distinguished, including TRBV6-2 and TRBV6-3, and were excluded.

Sequencing was done on a sample of PBMCs. The TCR originated in a woman aged 25 to 39 in good health and CMV-seronegative. The chain joins TRBV14 to TRBJ1-4; D is uncertain. The CDR3 DNA reads TGTGCCAGCAGCCAAGTTGAGTTGGTTCGGACTAATGAAAAACTGTTTTTT. It encodes CASSQVELVRTNEKLFF. Full variable domain (remainder filled in from reference TRBV14 and TRBJ1-4): EAGVTQFPSHSVIEKGQTVTLRCDPISGHDNLYWYRRVMGKEIKFLLHFVKESKQDESGMPNNRFLAERTGGTYSTLKVQPAELEDSGVYFCASSQVELVRTNEKLFFGSGTQLSVL.